What follows are 29 T cell receptor beta chains derived from one specimen sequenced in a study of shared T cell receptors in the human thymus. Data came from immunoSEQ multiplex PCR; TCRdb stores just in-frame clones and leaves some out. In the table there are around 67,000 clones, about 95% of which are singletons. The specimen was thymocytes. Receptors originate from a human donor.

The V gene is TRBV11-3, the J gene TRBJ2-1; the match to TRBD2 covers 8 bases. This CDR3 has 15 amino acids. CDR1 and CDR2 from the germline V gene are SGHNT and YENEEA. J was trimmed by 8 bases and V by 5 bases; bases with no gene match: 11. CDR3 nucleotides: TGTGCCAGCAGCCCCGGGGAGCGGGGGAGGCATGAGCAGTTCTTC. It yields the protein CASSPGERGRHEQFF.

This clone has only one observation. This rearrangement joins TRBV25-1 to TRBJ2-2; 9 bases fit TRBD1. The V gene end was trimmed by 2 bases and the J gene end by 2 bases; junction bases not matched to a gene: 3. The CDR3 runs 16 residues. Per the germline V gene, CDR1 is MGHDK and CDR2 is SYGVNS. CDR3 in amino acids: CASSEGDRANTGELFF. In nucleotides, the CDR3 is TGTGCCAGCAGTGAAGGGGACAGGGCCAACACCGGGGAGCTGTTTTTT.

The rearrangement joins TRBV7-6 to TRBJ2-7, with unresolved D. This CDR3 is 15 amino acids long. Trimming shortened V by 5 bases and J by 2 bases, and 16 bases separated the two germline ends. The V gene's germline CDR1 is SGHVS and CDR2 FNYEAQ. The DNA of the CDR3 is TGTGCCAGCAGCCCCTCGACGCAGGTTCCCTACGAGCAGTACTTC. This encodes CASSPSTQVPYEQYF.

This clone was counted once. This sequence joins TRBV7-2 and TRBJ2-7, with 8 bases fitting TRBD1. J was trimmed by 3 bases and V by 5 bases; bases with no gene match: 6. This CDR3 comprises 14 residues. Germline values: CDR1 SGHTA, CDR2 FQGNSA. DNA for the CDR3: TGTGCCAGCAGCACGGGACAGGAAGTCTACGAGCAGTACTTC. Translating gives CASSTGQEVYEQYF.

The chain has TRBV4-3 and TRBJ2-2; weak D call: TRBD1 (5 bases). V dropped 1 base and J dropped 5 bases, with 11 bases sitting between them. CDR1 is LGHNA and CDR2 is YSLEER in the germline V gene. The CDR3 is 15 amino acids. The CDR3 sequence: CASSQGGVGTGELFF. The CDR3 bases are TGCGCCAGCAGCCAAGGGGGCGTAGGAACCGGGGAGCTGTTTTTT.

The genes are TRBV27 and TRBJ2-5, with D possibly TRBD1 on 6 matching bases. Looked up from germline, CDR1 is MNHEY and CDR2 is SMNVEV (reference sequence). The CDR3 extends over 16 amino acids. V was clipped by 3 bases and J by 3 bases, with 17 bases between them. CDR3 in DNA: TGTGCCAGCAGTTTGACAGGTCACCCAAAGAAAGAGACCCAGTACTTC. Its translation: CASSLTGHPKKETQYF.

The rearrangement links TRBV6-1 to TRBJ2-1; 9 bases are shared with TRBD2. Trimming removed 4 bases from V and 6 bases from J; junction bases left unmatched: 13. The CDR3 runs to 17 residues. Germline V gene data show CDR1 as MNHNS and CDR2 as SASEGT. The CDR3 region has the DNA TGTGCCAGCAGTGTGGGCTTTTGGGCTAGCGGGGCCAATGAGCAGTTCTTC. The encoded protein is CASSVGFWASGANEQFF.

V gene TRBV7-3 combines with J gene TRBJ2-6, with 8 bases that match TRBD1. After removal of 1 base from V and 2 bases from J, the junction contained 7 bases not matched to a gene. The germline V gene encodes CDR1 SGHTA and CDR2 FQGTGA. The CDR3 has 18 residues. Here the CDR3 reads CASSLRTGPGAGANVLTF. The CDR3 nucleotides are TGTGCCAGCAGCTTAAGGACAGGGCCGGGCGCTGGGGCCAACGTCCTGACTTTC.

To note about this clone: Sequence at one end of the junction differs from germline and may be a read error. The rearrangement uses TRBV4-2 and TRBJ2-3; TRBD2 aligns across 8 bases. CDR1 LGHNA and CDR2 YNFKEQ come from the germline V gene. This CDR3 spans 15 amino acids. CDR3 sequence: CASSQKRGKTDMQYF. The CDR3 nucleotides are TGTGCCAGCAGCCAAAAGCGGGGGAAAACAGATATGCAGTATTTT.

The chain has TRBV2 and TRBJ1-3, with a tentative D call TRBD1 (6 bases). V was cut by 6 bases and J by 0 bases, with 15 bases left in between. The CDR3 loop spans 16 amino acids. The germline V gene has CDR1 SNHLY and CDR2 FYNNEI. The CDR3 DNA reads as TGTGCCAGCAGCTTAAGGACAGCACTCTCTGGAAACACCATATATTTT. Translating it yields CASSLRTALSGNTIYF.

The V and J genes are TRBV29-1 and TRBJ2-7; no definite D call. The CDR3 contains 12 residues. Trimming took off 4 bases at V and 2 bases at J, with 9 bases between the two ends. Germline CDR1 reads SQVTM; CDR2 reads ANQGSEA. This CDR3 reads CSVVSGAYEQYF. The CDR3 DNA follows: TGCAGCGTTGTTAGTGGCGCCTACGAGCAGTACTTC.

The chain is built from TRBV7-9 and TRBJ1-1; possibly TRBD1 for D (5 bases). Germline V gene sequence: CDR1 SEHNR, CDR2 FQNEAQ (reference sequence). Trimming left V 0 bases short and J 7 bases short, with 6 bases between. The CDR3 has 12 amino acids. CDR3 bases: TGTGCCAGCAGCTTAGCGAGGGGTGAAGCTTTCTTT. Its protein product is CASSLARGEAFF.

The V gene is TRBV10-1, the J gene TRBJ2-7; TRBD1 matches at 8 bases. The V and J ends lost 3 bases and 3 bases, in that order; junction bases with no gene match: 7. CDR1 and CDR2 (germline): WNHNN, SYGVQD (reference sequence). The CDR3 spans 15 residues. This CDR3 is CASSDLDRGRYEQYF. CDR3 in DNA: TGCGCCAGCAGTGACCTAGACAGGGGTCGCTACGAGCAGTACTTC.

The rearrangement joins TRBV9 to TRBJ1-1; D is perhaps TRBD1 (5 bases). Germline values: CDR1 SGDLS, CDR2 YYNGEE. The length of the CDR3 is 13 residues. The V gene lost 4 bases and the J gene lost 2 bases, with 9 bases spanning the gap. The CDR3, as DNA: TGTGCCAGCAGCCCCCGGGGCAACACTGAAGCTTTCTTT. It yields the protein CASSPRGNTEAFF. Together with reference TRBV9 and TRBJ1-1, the CDR3 gives the full variable domain: DSGVTQTPKHLITATGQRVTLRCSPRSGDLSVYWYQQSLDQGLQFLIQYYNGEERAKGNILERFSAQQFPDLHSELNLSSLELGDSALYFCASSPRGNTEAFFGQGTRLTVV.

V gene TRBV15 combines with J gene TRBJ2-7; 9 positions agree with TRBD1. The germline CDR1 and CDR2 sequences are LNHNV and YYDKDF (reference sequence). The CDR3 covers 16 residues. The V segment lost 0 bases and the J segment 0 bases; nucleotides outside the gene matches: 3. CDR3 region: CATSREGQGSSYEQYF. The CDR3 region has the DNA TGTGCCACCAGCAGAGAAGGACAGGGGAGCTCCTACGAGCAGTACTTC.

The chain employs TRBV9 and TRBJ2-5; D might be TRBD2 (5 bases). V was pared by 0 bases and J by 1 base, with 16 bases between. CDR3 length: 17 amino acids. The germline CDR1 and CDR2 sequences are SGDLS and YYNGEE. The CDR3 loop is CASSVAADGGSQETQYF. CDR3 in DNA: TGTGCCAGCAGCGTAGCTGCGGACGGAGGATCCCAAGAGACCCAGTACTTC.

The chain links TRBV4-2 to TRBJ2-7; no reliable D call. The germline V gene has CDR1 LGHNA and CDR2 YNFKEQ. V lost 4 bases, J lost 0 bases, and 10 bases lay in between. The CDR3 sequence is 14 residues long. CDR3 DNA: TGTGCCAGCAGCCCTGCTTCGGCCTCCTACGAGCAGTACTTC. Protein sequence: CASSPASASYEQYF.

This chain uses TRBV7-9 with TRBJ1-2, with 11 nucleotides matching TRBD1. The CDR3 runs 14 residues. The V segment lost 6 bases and the J segment 5 bases; nucleotides outside the gene matches: 5. Germline lookup yields CDR1 SEHNR and CDR2 FQNEAQ (reference sequence). The CDR3 region has the DNA TGTGCCAGCAGGAAGGGACAGGGGGAATATGGCTACACCTTC. Translating it yields CASRKGQGEYGYTF.

As DNA, the CDR3 is TGTGCCAGCAGTTTAAGGGCGTCTTTGGCCAAACTGTTTTTT. Amino acid sequence: CASSLRASLAKLFF. The rearrangement uses TRBV27 and TRBJ1-4; D is unclear. The CDR3 runs 14 residues. Looked up from germline, CDR1 is MNHEY and CDR2 is SMNVEV (reference sequence). V lost 2 bases to trimming and J lost 11 bases, with 15 bases between them. The entire variable domain, with the rest obtained from reference TRBV27 and TRBJ1-4, is as follows: EAQVTQNPRYLITVTGKKLTVTCSQNMNHEYMSWYRQDPGLGLRQIYYSMNVEVTDKGDVPEGYKVSRKEKRNFPLILESPSPNQTSLYFCASSLRASLAKLFFGSGTQLSVL.

The chain links TRBV4-1 to TRBJ2-5; possible D gene TRBD1, 7 bases. Germline assignment: CDR1 MGHRA and CDR2 YSYEKL. The CDR3 is 15 residues long. The V and J ends lost 1 base and 4 bases respectively, with 13 bases between them. CDR3 sequence: CASSQVRGATETQYF. CDR3 nucleotide sequence: TGCGCCAGCAGCCAAGTCAGGGGGGCCACAGAGACCCAGTACTTC.

The CDR3 DNA reads as TGTGCCAGCAGCTCCGGGACTAGCGGGATCCAAGAGACCCAGTACTTC. Translating it yields CASSSGTSGIQETQYF. This chain uses TRBV7-2 with TRBJ2-5; 13 nucleotides agree with TRBD2. J was trimmed by 1 base and V by 4 bases; bases with no gene match: 3. The CDR3 consists of 16 residues. The germline V gene has CDR1 SGHTA and CDR2 FQGNSA.

The genes are TRBV29-1 and TRBJ2-7, with D perhaps matching TRBD1 or TRBD2 (6 bases each). From germline, CDR1 is SQVTM and CDR2 ANQGSEA. The CDR3 has 13 amino acids. Trimming took off 4 bases at V and 0 bases at J, with 10 bases between the two ends. DNA of the CDR3: TGCAGCGTTGGAGGGGGGTACTCCTACGAGCAGTACTTC. Amino acid sequence: CSVGGGYSYEQYF.

The chain couples TRBV6-1 to TRBJ1-2; TRBD1 matches 7 bases. Germline trimming cut 9 bases from V and 4 bases from J; bases unmatched to any gene: 14. This CDR3 is 15 amino acids long. Germline V gene data show CDR1 as MNHNS and CDR2 as SASEGT. CDR3 in amino acids: CASRPGGQASYGYTF. In nucleotides, the CDR3 is TGTGCCAGTCGCCCAGGGGGGCAGGCCTCCTATGGCTACACCTTC.

In this sample, this clone turned up once. The chain recombines TRBV9 with TRBJ2-3; no definite D call. Germline V gene lookup returns CDR1 SGDLS and CDR2 YYNGEE. The V end lost 0 bases, the J end lost 4 bases, and 6 bases lay between the germline ends. This CDR3 spans 13 amino acids. CDR3 nucleotide sequence: TGTGCCAGCAGCGTAGAATTGGCAGATACGCAGTATTTT. Protein product: CASSVELADTQYF.

The chain uses TRBV18 and TRBJ2-3; 12 bases map to TRBD2. With 3 bases clipped from V and 2 bases from J, the junction kept 3 bases outside the gene matches. CDR1 is KGHSH, CDR2 LQKENI, per germline. This CDR3 is 16 amino acids long. This CDR3 reads CASSPTSGGYTDTQYF. The CDR3 bases are TGTGCCAGCTCACCGACTAGCGGGGGTTACACAGATACGCAGTATTTT.

This chain joins TRBV9 and TRBJ1-1, with D perhaps TRBD1 (5 bases). V was shortened by 4 bases and J by 2 bases, with 9 bases between the two germline ends. The germline CDR1 and CDR2 sequences are SGDLS and YYNGEE. This CDR3 comprises 13 residues. The CDR3 DNA reads TGTGCCAGCAGCACCGACAGCAACACTGAAGCTTTCTTT. Translation gives CASSTDSNTEAFF.

CDR3 DNA: TGCGCCAGCAGCCAAGTGTGGCCCCAGACAGAAAACACTGAAGCTTTCTTT. This codes for CASSQVWPQTENTEAFF. The chain carries TRBV4-3 and TRBJ1-1, with D possibly matching TRBD1 (5 bases). V shed 1 base and J shed 2 bases, with 17 bases lying between them. This CDR3 is 17 amino acids long. Germline CDR1 reads LGHNA; CDR2 reads YSLEER.

The rearrangement links TRBV4-1 to TRBJ2-5, with a possible D match to TRBD1 (5 bases). This CDR3 is built from 17 residues. The germline V and J ends were trimmed by 4 bases and 1 base, with 19 bases remaining between them. Germline values: CDR1 MGHRA, CDR2 YSYEKL. The CDR3 region has the DNA TGCGCCAGCAGCCCATGGAGACAGCACCTGACCCAAGAGACCCAGTACTTC. Translating gives CASSPWRQHLTQETQYF.

This clone was observed a single time. The V gene is TRBV10-3, the J gene TRBJ2-5; perhaps D is TRBD1 or TRBD2 (5 bases each). V lost 10 bases, J lost 2 bases, and 11 bases lay in between. The CDR3 covers 12 residues. Per germline, CDR1 ENHRY and CDR2 SYGVKD. CDR3 coding DNA: TGTGCCACCAGGGACGTTCAAGAGACCCAGTACTTC. Amino acids: CATRDVQETQYF.